This T cell receptor beta chain is drawn from a study of regulatory T cells in long-lasting Graves disease (dated by TCRdb to 2020 to 2022). Some background on the complete study: Antithyroid drugs had been taken for less than 3 months by newly diagnosed Graves' disease patients. Patients with persistent Graves' disease were compared with patients with newly diagnosed Graves' disease using TCR sequencing and RNA sequencing of peripheral blood. The study took place in China and was registered as a clinical trial. A total of around 33 samples were covered by TCR sequencing, comprising approximately 13 persistent and around 20 newly diagnosed Graves' disease patients. What the study reported, not specific to this receptor: Only the TCR beta chain was sequenced and analyzed. Because the primary lesion, thyroid tissue, could not be accessed, the study looked at peripheral blood alone. Compared with newly diagnosed patients, persistent Graves' disease patients had lower TCR Shannon entropy and fewer highly expanded clones, which suggests clonal expansion. Persistent disease showed preferential use of TRBV28, TRBJ1-2 and TRBJ2-5, whereas newly diagnosed disease favored TRBV20-1 and TRBJ2-1. The authors acknowledged the small sample size as a limitation that may reduce accuracy. Patients with persistent disease shared more public clonotypes (around 2,500) than newly diagnosed patients did (around 1,000).

This clonotype was observed many times. Which antigen it targets is not known. No much larger clonotype is one base removed from it; base qualities were not supplied. Library generation was performed with multiplex PCR. Sequencing used an Illumina HiSeq 4000. CDR3 regions were amplified by Arm-PCR with iRepertoire HTBI primers to construct TCR beta libraries. PCR products were gel purified before sequencing. The study's own analysis went as follows. A total of 62 TRBV and some 13 TRBJ segments were identified across samples and were used for gene usage analysis of CDR3 amino acid clonotypes. COPE and FqMerger were used to merge filtered high-quality paired reads into contigs. BLAST was used to align contigs to IMGT TRBV, TRBD and TRBJ reference genes, and CDR3 was defined according to IMGT. Clonotypes above 0.1% frequency were classified as highly expanded clones. Repertoire diversity was measured by Shannon entropy, and V-J evenness by the Gini coefficient. Clonotypes shared by more than one individual were considered public. TCRdb trimmed public reads at Q25 via fastp, called clones via MiXCR and kept in-frame beta chains. Rows are unified per CDR3 protein, each entry keeping the most common DNA and genes. These V and J calls derive from TCRdb rather than the authors' analysis. The sample table contains 200,000 to 250,000 distinct CDR3 sequences; only one count was recorded for 15% to 20% of them. The leading ten clones occupy 12% of the sample.

In light of the paper, this sample's time point label describes: newly diagnosed GD, antithyroid drugs for less than 3 months. For both TCR sequencing and RNA sequencing, RNA was extracted from PBMCs in TRIzol. Graves' disease was diagnosed according to American Thyroid Association guidelines. Patients for the study were recruited at an endocrinology department in Xi'an, China. Each patient gave roughly 8.4 milliliters of peripheral blood, collected in an EDTA anticoagulant tube. Ficoll Paque Plus density gradient separation was used to isolate PBMCs, and no additional T cell sorting was done. An Agilent 2100 Bioanalyzer and agarose gel were used to check RNA quality, and a NanoDrop 2000 was used to measure RNA concentration. For CDR1 and CDR2, the germline V gene (reference sequence) lists DFQATT and SNEGSKA. From its cysteine to its phenylalanine, the CDR3 spans 16 amino acids. Left in the record is the CDR3 DNA by itself, 48 bases read in frame from the first base. Trimming removed 4 bases from V and 1 base from J; the gene matches leave 11 bases unexplained.

The same data also contributed to another study, on T cells in Graves' hyperthyroidism and ophthalmopathy. As noted in the second study: Stable Graves' hyperthyroidism was defined as no progression to ophthalmopathy during 18 months of follow-up. Hyperthyroidism patients were newly diagnosed, with disease duration under 2 months, and aged 18 to 65 years. Exclusion was applied to patients with uncontrolled infections, other autoimmune diseases, pregnancy or lactation. Clinical symptoms, serum thyroxine and TRAb, thyroid ultrasound, and orbital computed tomography formed the basis for the diagnoses. The first round of RT-PCR for the TCR CDR3 was performed with the HTBI primer set and the Qiagen OneStep RT-PCR kit. Most expanded thyroid clonotypes (frequency above 0.001) were also found in blood, which suggests that blood repertoires may mirror thyroid immune responses. A model built on a 13 V-J signature distinguished ophthalmopathy from stable hyperthyroidism, reaching about 89% sensitivity and 81% to 83% specificity in cross-validation and 80%/75% in testing. In validation, the model predicted progression to ophthalmopathy a median of around six months before onset, with around 70% sensitivity and 72.22% specificity. A discovery cohort of roughly 100 patients, fewer than 50 with Graves' ophthalmopathy and approximately 60 with stable Graves' hyperthyroidism, was used to find distinguishing TCR V-J signatures. Whether ophthalmopathy could be predicted prospectively was tested in an independent validation cohort made up of roughly 20 hyperthyroidism patients plus 17 patients who later progressed to ophthalmopathy. The 85 to 100 discovery patients were randomly split 7:3 into training and test sets. In addition, the study compared T-cell repertoires in thyroid tissue and in blood from roughly six Graves' hyperthyroidism patients. After sampling, hyperthyroidism patients received methimazole starting at 30 mg daily, and ophthalmopathy patients received high-dose intravenous methylprednisolone. Libraries were constructed in a second round of multiplex PCR, after which size selection and purification were performed. The libraries were sequenced on an Illumina HiSeq2000 using paired-end 100 bp reads. SOAPnuke was used to process the raw data, removing reads that contained adapters or uncalled bases, had a mean Phred below 15, or lacked an exact match to the constant primer or identifier. COPE v1.2.5 was used to merge the high-quality paired reads, and each unique nucleotide sequence was defined as a clonotype. MiTCR v1.1 was used to align clonotypes to the IMGT TRBV, TRBD and TRBJ reference segments. Only V-J combinations with frequency above 0.0001, covering approximately 99% of repertoires, were analysed. The TCS score was defined as F50 (clonal expansion) divided by E x V (chaos), with BLOSUM62-based TCRdist calculated between CDR3 peptides within each V-J. Welch's t-statistics and random forest reduced 450 to 600 V-J features to 13, which were used in a naive Bayes classifier (R e1071). Sample size was not statistically predetermined, and blinding of investigators to group allocation was not performed. According to the paper, TCR Vbeta CDR3 sequencing was carried out on over 130 peripheral blood samples, which came from under 50 ophthalmopathy, 80 or so hyperthyroidism and approximately 17 progressor patients.

The chain is assembled from TRBV20-1 and TRBJ2-5, and 8 junctional nucleotides match TRBD2. The receptor was isolated from a woman aged 30 to 39 with Graves disease. Donor details come from another sample of the same person, matched by shared clones. The sequencing used peripheral blood mononuclear cells (PBMCs), collected at new diagnosis, from a patient treated with antithyroid drugs. The DNA sequence is given as TGCAGTGCTACTCCCCTGTTGCGGGGGGTCCAAGAGACCCAGTACTTC. Translation gives CSATPLLRGVQETQYF.